The T cell receptor beta chain under discussion was sequenced for a study of blood T cell repertoires in COVID-19. Sequencing used immunoSEQ multiplex PCR; TCRdb keeps in-frame clones, though not all of them. The sample consists of some 150,000 clones, around 86% of them appearing once. The length of the CDR3 is 16 residues. CDR1 and CDR2 from the germline V gene are SGHAT and FQNNGV. V trimming: 5 bases; J trimming: 7 bases; junction bases outside the gene matches: 10. Sequenced: peripheral blood. V gene TRBV11-2 combines with J gene TRBJ1-6, with TRBD1 matching over 8 bases. This clonotype was sampled from a man aged 45-60 years with active COVID-19. For the CDR3, the DNA is TGTGCCAGCAGCCCGGGACAGGAGGTTTGGAATTCACCCCTCCACTTT. It yields the protein CASSPGQEVWNSPLHF.